This T cell receptor beta chain was identified during a study of regulatory T cells in long-lasting Graves disease. Study-level points and caveats: The analysis examined peripheral blood only and excluded thyroid tissue.

Time point in this sample: newly diagnosed GD, antithyroid drugs for less than 3 months. RNA isolated from PBMCs was used to make the TCR library. Construction of the TCR beta libraries employed iRepertoire HTBI primers in conjunction with Arm-PCR of CDR3 regions. TCRdb re-analysed the multiplex PCR reads in MiXCR, keeping a single row per CDR3 protein. The data contain about 620,000 distinct CDR3 sequences, around 17% of them singletons. This clonotype was seen more than once but under ten times. Its antigen is unknown. The length of the CDR3 is 15 residues. Germline lookup yields CDR1 SGDLS and CDR2 YYNGEE. The V end lost 0 bases, the J end lost 7 bases, and 13 bases lay between the germline ends. The sample was also reused in another study, on T cells in Graves' hyperthyroidism and ophthalmopathy.

The V gene is TRBV9, the J gene TRBJ2-2; D might be TRBD2 (5 bases). This specimen consisted of peripheral blood mononuclear cells (PBMCs), obtained at new diagnosis, from a patient treated with antithyroid drugs. The TCR comes from a woman between 25 and 40 years old with Graves disease. The CDR3 coding sequence is TGTGCCAGCAGCGTAGCTACCAGAGGAGGCGGGGAGCTGTTTTTT. It specifies CASSVATRGGGELFF.